A selection of T cell receptor beta chains follows, all from one sample in a study of glioma-infiltrating T cells. One entry per CDR3 protein, called by TCRdb with MiXCR from the multiplex PCR reads. The top ten hold over 15% of the sample, which has around 150,000 distinct CDR3 sequences, roughly two fifths seen once. Sequenced sample: glioma tissue, nonneoplastic brain tissue, or PBMCs (not recorded which). The receptors were gathered from a human donor with low-grade glioma or glioblastoma, undergoing nonglioma brain surgery, or in good health (not recorded which). Each CDR3 is given with its conserved first and last residue. D genes are given only for firm matches. Rows may omit the clone size; those that give it use once, few, many or a size class.

NA	TRBV6-2/TRBV6-3	NA	TRBJ2-7	CASTLRGFRFSYEQYF	TGTGCCAGCACTTTAAGAGGATTCCGATTTTCGTACGAGCAGTACTTC
NA	TRBV20-1	NA	TRBJ2-3	CSADDRGRTQYF	TGCAGTGCCGACGACCGGGGCCGTACGCAGTATTTT
NA	TRBV7-2	TRBD2	TRBJ2-1	CASSSQLAGGPKEQFF	TGTGCCAGCAGCTCCCAACTAGCGGGAGGGCCGAAGGAGCAGTTCTTC
NA	TRBV28	NA	TRBJ2-3	CASSSAGTDTDTQYF	TGTGCCAGCAGTTCAGCCGGGACCGACACAGATACGCAGTATTTT
NA	TRBV6-1	TRBD1	TRBJ1-2	CASSSATGDLYGYTF	TGTGCCAGCAGTTCCGCTACAGGGGATCTGTATGGCTACACCTTC
NA	TRBV20-1	NA	TRBJ2-7	CSARELLVRDTPLRYEQYF	TGCAGTGCTAGAGAGCTCTTGGTGCGGGACACCCCTCTGAGGTACGAGCAGTACTTC
NA	TRBV14	NA	TRBJ1-2	CACSQDLREAYGYTF	TGTGCCTGCAGCCAAGATCTCAGGGAGGCCTATGGCTACACCTTC
few	TRBV7-8	NA	TRBJ1-5	CASSGGTGINQPQHF	TGTGCCAGCAGCGGGGGCACAGGGATCAATCAGCCCCAGCATTTT
NA	TRBV29-1	NA	TRBJ1-1	CSVDFQNTEAFF	TGCAGCGTTGATTTCCAGAACACTGAAGCTTTCTTT
NA	TRBV20-1	NA	TRBJ1-1	CSARGDMGDTEAFF	TGCAGTGCTAGAGGTGACATGGGGGACACTGAAGCTTTCTTT
NA	TRBV7-2	NA	TRBJ1-5	CASSQDRLNQPQHF	TGTGCCAGCAGCCAGGACCGGCTCAATCAGCCCCAGCATTTT
many	TRBV28	NA	TRBJ2-7	CASSLGPLYEQYF	TGTGCCAGCAGTTTGGGCCCTCTCTACGAGCAGTACTTC
few	TRBV6-1	NA	TRBJ1-4	CASSSRPGATNEKLFF	TGTGCCAGCAGCTCACGACCAGGTGCAACTAATGAAAAACTGTTTTTT
few	TRBV7-2	NA	TRBJ2-3	CASSLEGGTDTQYF	TGTGCCAGCAGCTTAGAAGGGGGCACAGATACGCAGTATTTT
once	TRBV7-6	NA	TRBJ2-1	CASSPAGTKQFF	TGTGCCAGCAGTCCTGCCGGGACCAAGCAGTTCTTC
NA	TRBV20-1	NA	TRBJ1-2	CSARDGTKPYGYTF	TGCAGTGCTAGAGACGGGACCAAACCCTATGGCTACACCTTC
NA	TRBV28	TRBD1	TRBJ1-4	CASSLRNRGHEKLFF	TGTGCCAGCAGTTTAAGGAACAGGGGACATGAAAAACTGTTTTTT
many	TRBV6-2/TRBV6-3	TRBD1	TRBJ1-1	CASSYFTGGKTEAFF	TGTGCCAGCAGTTACTTCACAGGGGGAAAAACTGAAGCTTTCTTT
few	TRBV10-1	NA	TRBJ2-1	CASSESRRGEQFF	TGCGCCAGCAGTGAGTCGAGGAGGGGTGAGCAGTTCTTC
NA	TRBV6-1	TRBD1	TRBJ1-5	CASSEWTGDYQPQHF	TGTGCCAGCAGTGAATGGACAGGGGATTATCAGCCCCAGCATTTT
NA	TRBV28	TRBD1	TRBJ1-2	CASSSTGGVWSYGYTF	TGTGCCAGCAGTTCCACAGGGGGTGTTTGGAGCTATGGCTACACCTTC
NA	TRBV7-9	TRBD1	TRBJ2-5	CARSPSPGQGKETQYF	TGTGCCCGCAGCCCATCACCGGGACAGGGTAAAGAGACCCAGTACTTC
NA	TRBV6-1	NA	TRBJ1-6	CASRNGQLNSPLNF	TGTGCCAGCAGGAATGGACAGTTGAATTCACCCCTCAACTTT
NA	TRBV6-6	NA	TRBJ2-1	CASSYSWTDSYNEQFF	TGTGCCAGCAGTTACTCCTGGACGGACTCCTACAATGAGCAGTTCTTC
few	TRBV6-1	NA	TRBJ2-7	CASSGTSRTSYEQYF	TGTGCCAGCAGTGGAACTAGCCGGACGTCCTACGAGCAGTACTTC
NA	TRBV6-1	TRBD1	TRBJ2-4	CASGTGGNIQYF	TGTGCCAGCGGGACAGGCGGCAACATTCAGTACTTC
NA	TRBV4-3	NA	TRBJ1-5	CASSQDRLQPQHF	TGCGCCAGCAGCCAAGATAGGTTGCAGCCCCAGCATTTT
few	TRBV28	TRBD1	TRBJ2-1	CASRIGGTGGILF	TGTGCCAGCAGAATAGGTGGGACAGGTGGAATACTCTTC
many	TRBV20-1	TRBD1	TRBJ2-1	CSAEPGTGGHNEQFF	TGCAGTGCAGAACCCGGGACAGGGGGCCACAATGAGCAGTTCTTC